Following are 12 T cell receptor beta chains from one sample sequenced in a study of blood T cell repertoires in COVID-19. TCRdb's table, derived via immunoSEQ multiplex PCR, lists solely in-frame clones and lacks some. The sample yields under 90,000 clones, over 75% seen once. The sample was peripheral blood. All receptors derive from an elderly woman with active or convalescent COVID-19.

The V and J genes are TRBV27 and TRBJ2-2; D might be TRBD2 (6 bases). Germline CDR1 and CDR2: MNHEY and SMNVEV (reference sequence). The CDR3 spans 16 residues. Trimming took 0 bases from V and 2 from J, leaving 10 bases between them. The CDR3 loop is CASSLSGGINTGELFF. In nucleotides, the CDR3 is TGTGCCAGCAGTTTATCTGGGGGGATCAACACCGGGGAGCTGTTTTTT.

The CDR3 DNA sequence: TGTGCCAGCAGCTTAGTGGTCGTGGACTCCTCAAACTACGAGCAGTACTTC. Amino acids: CASSLVVVDSSNYEQYF. The chain combines TRBV7-8 with TRBJ2-7; a weak D match, TRBD2 (5 bases). Trimming cost V 1 base and J 3 bases, with 19 bases left between them. Germline V lookup: CDR1 SGHVS, CDR2 FQNEAQ. The CDR3 is 17 amino acids. The entire variable domain, with the rest obtained from reference TRBV7-8 and TRBJ2-7, is as follows: GAGVSQSPRYKVAKRGQDVALRCDPISGHVSLFWYQQALGQGPEFLTYFQNEAQLDKSGLPSDRFFAERPEGSVSTLKIQRTQQEDSAVYLCASSLVVVDSSNYEQYFGPGTRLTVT.

CDR3 sequence: CASSPTGGNQPQHF. CDR3 DNA: TGTGCCAGTAGTCCGACAGGGGGGAATCAGCCCCAGCATTTT. The chain is built from TRBV19 and TRBJ1-5; 9 positions match TRBD1. CDR3 length: 14 amino acids. V lost 5 bases, J lost 4 bases, and 3 bases stayed unmatched. Germline V CDR1 and CDR2: LNHDA, SQIVND (reference sequence).

The chain is built from TRBV30 and TRBJ2-2; D not certain. V was trimmed by 5 bases and J by 7 bases, leaving 14 bases between them. There are 13 residues in the CDR3. Germline-derived CDR1 and CDR2 are GTSNPN and SVGIG (reference sequence). The CDR3 sequence is CAWALFGLGELFF. The CDR3 region has the DNA TGTGCCTGGGCCTTATTTGGGCTCGGGGAGCTGTTTTTT.

The V and J genes are TRBV28 and TRBJ1-5; TRBD1 is a possible D gene (5 bases). V gave up 6 bases and J gave up 7 bases, with 13 bases separating them. The CDR3 is made up of 13 amino acids. CDR1 MDHEN and CDR2 SYDVKM come from the germline V gene. CDR3 sequence (DNA): TGTGCCAGCAGACCACCAGGGCCACAGCCCCAGCATTTT. This codes for CASRPPGPQPQHF.

The chain is built from TRBV7-9 and TRBJ1-2; tentatively, D is TRBD1 (6 bases). Trimming stripped 5 bases from V and 4 bases from J, with 14 bases between. The CDR3 has 14 amino acids. Germline CDR1 and CDR2: SEHNR and FQNEAQ (reference sequence). The CDR3 spells CASSALGGLYGYTF. The CDR3, as DNA: TGTGCCAGCAGCGCCTTGGGGGGGCTCTATGGCTACACCTTC.

This chain's CDR3 is CSVVGHNYGYTF. The CDR3 region has the DNA TGCAGCGTTGTTGGCCATAACTATGGCTACACCTTC. The J gene is TRBJ1-2, the V gene TRBV29-1; D remains unclear. Germline CDR1 and CDR2: SQVTM and ANQGSEA. V shed 4 bases and J shed 1 base, with 7 bases lying between them. This CDR3 spans 12 amino acids.

J is TRBJ2-5 and V is TRBV5-1, with D perhaps matching TRBD2 (6 bases). Germline lookup yields CDR1 SGHRS and CDR2 YFSETQ. The CDR3 has 13 amino acids. V lost 2 bases and J 3 bases, leaving 8 bases between the germline ends. The CDR3 DNA reads TGCGCCAGCAGCTTTCCGGGAGAAGAGACCCAGTACTTC. This sequence encodes CASSFPGEETQYF.

The chain recombines TRBV7-8 with TRBJ1-2; 7 nucleotides match TRBD1. J was trimmed by 0 bases and V by 5 bases; bases with no gene match: 6. CDR1 is SGHVS, CDR2 FQNEAQ, per germline. The CDR3 loop spans 15 amino acids. CDR3 DNA sequence: TGTGCCAGCAGCCTCGGGACAGATACTAACTATGGCTACACCTTC. This translates into CASSLGTDTNYGYTF.

The chain employs TRBV7-3 and TRBJ2-3; 11 nucleotides line up with TRBD1. The germline gives CDR1 SGHTA, CDR2 FQGTGA. This CDR3 is built from 18 residues. V shed 1 base, J shed 0 bases, and the junction held 6 bases outside the gene matches. CDR3 bases: TGTGCCAGCAGCTTAAGGGGGACAGGGGGTACTAGCACAGATACGCAGTATTTT. Amino acid sequence: CASSLRGTGGTSTDTQYF.

This sequence joins TRBV7-2 and TRBJ1-2; TRBD1 agrees at 9 bases. The junction had 8 bases not matched to a gene; V was cut back by 5 bases and J by 4 bases. The CDR3 loop spans 15 amino acids. Germline CDR1 SGHTA, CDR2 FQGNSA. The CDR3 here is CASSDQPGQGYGYTF. CDR3 coding DNA: TGTGCCAGCAGCGACCAGCCGGGACAGGGCTATGGCTACACCTTC.

The chain carries TRBV25-1 and TRBJ2-7; TRBD2 is a possible D gene (6 bases). Germline V gives CDR1 MGHDK, CDR2 SYGVNS. V shed 1 base and J shed 1 base, with 14 bases lying between them. CDR3 length: 16 amino acids. CDR3 coding DNA: TGTGCCAGCAGTGAATTGGGCGCTAGCGCGTCCTACGAGCAGTACTTC. Its translation: CASSELGASASYEQYF.